The text below deals with one TCR beta chain. Its cognate antigen is unknown. This record comes from a study of OX40 agonist ivuxolimab in advanced cancers. The wider study: Participants, around 80% male, averaged roughly 60 years of age, ranging from about 23 to 90. Study-wide findings and caveats: CD4+ and CD8+ T cells in blood underwent clonal expansion by week 6 at 0.1 to 3.0 mg/kg.

The method was immunoSEQ multiplex PCR; TCRdb's version includes in-frame clones alone and lacks a portion of them. The table lists roughly 63,000 clones, about 91% of them singletons, with approximately 12% in the top ten. V was pared by 3 bases and J by 2 bases, with 3 bases between. The V gene's germline CDR1 is LNHDA and CDR2 SQIVND (reference sequence). The CDR3 extends over 12 amino acids. This chain uses TRBV19 with TRBJ2-3; no definite D call. The receptor was derived from an adult with an advanced solid tumor such as melanoma, head and neck, liver or kidney cancer. The sample in question was CD4+ or CD8+ T cells sorted from blood, obtained in a trial of the OX40 agonist ivuxolimab. This chain's CDR3 is CASSIYTDTQYF. CDR3 coding DNA: TGTGCCAGTAGTATTTACACAGATACGCAGTATTTT.